This passage covers 5 T cell receptor beta chains from one sample sequenced in a study of Ad26.COV2.S vaccination and SARS-CoV-2 variants. Treatment noted: around 19 received Ad26.COV2.S at low or high dose, single or two shots; 5 received placebo; per-sample allocation not given. Sampling was done on day 63 after the first vaccine or placebo injection. Assay used: immunoSEQ multiplex PCR; TCRdb lists only in-frame clones, some missing. The sample yields about 350,000 clones, 88% seen once. The sequencing used peripheral blood, collected in a trial of Ad26.COV2.S vaccine versus placebo. These receptors were taken from a person aged 18-65 years who received the Ad26.COV2.S COVID-19 vaccine or a placebo.

The chain recombines TRBV19 with TRBJ1-2, with D possibly TRBD1 on 6 matching bases. Germline CDR1 and CDR2: LNHDA and SQIVND (reference sequence). The V end lost 3 bases, the J end lost 11 bases, and 13 bases lay between the germline ends. CDR3 length: 12 amino acids. CDR3 loop: CASSMVRGQYTF. The CDR3 region has the DNA TGTGCCAGTAGTATGGTCCGAGGACAGTACACCTTC.

The chain employs TRBV18 and TRBJ2-2, with D perhaps being TRBD1 or TRBD2 (5 bases each). Trimming removed 3 bases from V and 4 bases from J, with 12 bases in between. This CDR3 contains 15 residues. The germline gives CDR1 KGHSH, CDR2 LQKENI. In nucleotides, the CDR3 is TGTGCCAGCTCACCTTCCGGGGCGGGCACCGGGGAGCTGTTTTTT. As protein: CASSPSGAGTGELFF.

As for this clone: Germline is not matched at one junction end, which may reflect a read error. The chain joins TRBV3-1 (or the pseudogene TRBV3-2) to TRBJ1-1; D remains unclear. Per germline, CDR1 LGHDT and CDR2 YNNKEL (reference sequence). The CDR3 contains 14 residues. CDR3 nucleotide sequence: TGTGCCAGCAGCCAAATCCTAGGGAACACTAAAGCTTTCTTT. Amino acid sequence: CASSQILGNTKAFF.

Written as DNA, the CDR3 is TGTGCCAGCAGTGATGAGCTGGAGGGCTCGGGCTACACCTTC. This gives the protein CASSDELEGSGYTF. This chain uses TRBV2 with TRBJ1-2, with no clear D. The germline V and J ends were trimmed by 3 bases and 8 bases, with 16 bases remaining between them. Germline V gene data show CDR1 as SNHLY and CDR2 as FYNNEI. The CDR3 length is 14 residues.

The gene calls are TRBV15 and TRBJ1-2; the D is unclear. The ends were cut back, 3 bases at V and 4 bases at J, with 15 bases in the middle. This CDR3 region has 15 residues. Germline V gene sequence: CDR1 LNHNV, CDR2 YYDKDF (reference sequence). CDR3 sequence (DNA): TGTGCCACCAGCAGGATAGAGGACGGCCCCTATGGCTACACCTTC. Translated, it gives CATSRIEDGPYGYTF.